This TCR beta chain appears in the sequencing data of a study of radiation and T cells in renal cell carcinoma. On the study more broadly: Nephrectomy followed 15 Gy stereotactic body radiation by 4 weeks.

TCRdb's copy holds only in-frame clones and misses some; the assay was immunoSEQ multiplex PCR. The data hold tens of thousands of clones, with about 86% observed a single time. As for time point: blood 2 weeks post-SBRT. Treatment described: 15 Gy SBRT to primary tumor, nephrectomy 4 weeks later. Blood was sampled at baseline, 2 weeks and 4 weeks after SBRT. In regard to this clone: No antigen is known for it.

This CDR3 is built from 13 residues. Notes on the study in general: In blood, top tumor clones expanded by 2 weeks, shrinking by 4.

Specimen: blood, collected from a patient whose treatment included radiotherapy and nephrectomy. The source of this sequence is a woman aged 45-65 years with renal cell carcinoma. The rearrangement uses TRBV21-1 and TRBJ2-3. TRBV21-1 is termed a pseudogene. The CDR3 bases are TGTGCCAGCAGTACAGACTCGGCAGATACGCAGTATTTT. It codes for CASSTDSADTQYF.